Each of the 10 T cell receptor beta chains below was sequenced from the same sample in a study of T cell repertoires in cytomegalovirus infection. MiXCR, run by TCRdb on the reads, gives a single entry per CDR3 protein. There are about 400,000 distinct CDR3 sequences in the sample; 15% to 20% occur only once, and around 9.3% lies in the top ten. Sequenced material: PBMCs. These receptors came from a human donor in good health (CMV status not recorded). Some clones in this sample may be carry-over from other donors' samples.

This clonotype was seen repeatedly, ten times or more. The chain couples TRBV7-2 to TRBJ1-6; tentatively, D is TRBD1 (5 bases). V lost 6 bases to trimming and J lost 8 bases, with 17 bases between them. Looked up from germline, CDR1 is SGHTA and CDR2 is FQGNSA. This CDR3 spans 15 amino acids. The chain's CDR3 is CASSSNGGRHSPLHF. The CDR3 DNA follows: TGTGCCAGCAGTTCGAACGGGGGAAGGCATTCACCCCTCCACTTT.

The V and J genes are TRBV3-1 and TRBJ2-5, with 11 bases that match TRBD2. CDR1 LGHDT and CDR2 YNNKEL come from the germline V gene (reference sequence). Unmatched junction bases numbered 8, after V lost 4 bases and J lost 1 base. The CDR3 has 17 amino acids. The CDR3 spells CASSPGSLAGGQETQYF. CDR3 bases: TGTGCCAGCAGCCCCGGTAGTCTAGCGGGAGGCCAAGAGACCCAGTACTTC.

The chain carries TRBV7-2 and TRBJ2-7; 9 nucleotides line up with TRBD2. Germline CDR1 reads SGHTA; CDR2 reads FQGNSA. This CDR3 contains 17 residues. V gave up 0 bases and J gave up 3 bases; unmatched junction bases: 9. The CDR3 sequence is CASSLAVSGRGGYEQYF. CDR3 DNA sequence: TGTGCCAGCAGCTTAGCTGTATCGGGGCGGGGGGGCTACGAGCAGTACTTC. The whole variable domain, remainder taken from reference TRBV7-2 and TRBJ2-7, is GAGVSQSPSNKVTEKGKDVELRCDPISGHTALYWYRQSLGQGLEFLIYFQGNSAPDKSGLPSDRFSAERTGGSVSTLTIQRTQQEDSAVYLCASSLAVSGRGGYEQYFGPGTRLTVT.

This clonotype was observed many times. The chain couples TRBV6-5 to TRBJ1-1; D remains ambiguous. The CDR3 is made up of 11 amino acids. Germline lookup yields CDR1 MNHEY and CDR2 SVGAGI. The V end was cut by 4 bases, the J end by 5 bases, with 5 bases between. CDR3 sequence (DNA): TGTGCCAGCAGTTCCCGTACTGAAGCTTTCTTT. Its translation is CASSSRTEAFF.

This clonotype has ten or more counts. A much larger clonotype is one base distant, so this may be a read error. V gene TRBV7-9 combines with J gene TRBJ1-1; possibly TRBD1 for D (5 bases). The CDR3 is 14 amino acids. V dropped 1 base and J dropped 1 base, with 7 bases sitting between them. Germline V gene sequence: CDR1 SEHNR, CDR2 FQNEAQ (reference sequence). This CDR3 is CASSLVTANTEAFF. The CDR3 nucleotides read TGTGCCAGCAGCTTAGTGACAGCGAACACTGAAGCTTTCTTT.

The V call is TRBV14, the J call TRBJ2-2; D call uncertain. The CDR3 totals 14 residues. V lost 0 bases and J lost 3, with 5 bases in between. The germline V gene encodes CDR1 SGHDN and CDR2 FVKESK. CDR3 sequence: CASSQDSYTGELFF. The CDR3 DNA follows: TGTGCCAGCAGCCAAGACAGCTACACCGGGGAGCTGTTTTTT.

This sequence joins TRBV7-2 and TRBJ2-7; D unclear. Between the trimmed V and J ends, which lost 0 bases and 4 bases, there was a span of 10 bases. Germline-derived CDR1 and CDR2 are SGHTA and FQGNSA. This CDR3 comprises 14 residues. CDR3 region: CASSLARMGYEQYF. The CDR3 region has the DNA TGTGCCAGCAGCTTAGCAAGAATGGGGTACGAGCAGTACTTC.

The DNA of the CDR3 is TGTGCCAGCACCGACGGAACACAGGGGAATTCACCCCTCCACTTT. It yields the protein CASTDGTQGNSPLHF. The genes are TRBV27 and TRBJ1-6, with TRBD1 matching over 7 bases. V trimming: 7 bases; J trimming: 7 bases; junction bases outside the gene matches: 10. CDR1 is MNHEY, CDR2 SMNVEV, per germline (reference sequence). The CDR3 is 15 residues long.

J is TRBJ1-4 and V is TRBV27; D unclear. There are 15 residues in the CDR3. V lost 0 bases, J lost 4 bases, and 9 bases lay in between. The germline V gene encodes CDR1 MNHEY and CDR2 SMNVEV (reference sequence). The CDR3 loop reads CASSLSWRVNEKLFF. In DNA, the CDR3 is TGTGCCAGCAGTTTATCGTGGAGGGTTAATGAAAAACTGTTTTTT.

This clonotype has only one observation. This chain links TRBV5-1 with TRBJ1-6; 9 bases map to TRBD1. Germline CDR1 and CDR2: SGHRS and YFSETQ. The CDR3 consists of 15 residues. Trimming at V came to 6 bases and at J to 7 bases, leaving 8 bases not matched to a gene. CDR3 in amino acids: CASTGTGQGNSPLHF. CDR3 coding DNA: TGCGCCAGCACCGGCACGGGACAGGGAAATTCACCCCTCCACTTT.